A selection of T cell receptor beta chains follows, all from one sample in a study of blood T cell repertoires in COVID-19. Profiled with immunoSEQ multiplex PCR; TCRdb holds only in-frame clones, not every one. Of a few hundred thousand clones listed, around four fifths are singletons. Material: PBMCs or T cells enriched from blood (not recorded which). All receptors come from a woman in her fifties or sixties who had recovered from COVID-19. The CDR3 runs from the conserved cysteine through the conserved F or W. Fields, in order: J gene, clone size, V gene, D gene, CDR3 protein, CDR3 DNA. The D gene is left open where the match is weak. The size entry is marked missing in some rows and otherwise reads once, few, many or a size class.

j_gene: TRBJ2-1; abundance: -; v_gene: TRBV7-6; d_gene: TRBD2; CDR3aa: CASSLVKVLAGSGYNEQFF; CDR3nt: TGTGCCAGCAGCTTAGTAAAGGTGCTAGCGGGGAGTGGGTACAATGAGCAGTTCTTC
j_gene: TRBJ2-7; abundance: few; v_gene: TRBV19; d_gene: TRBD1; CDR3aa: CASSIRGGFSYEQYF; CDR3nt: TGTGCCAGTAGTATACGAGGGGGCTTCTCCTACGAGCAGTACTTC
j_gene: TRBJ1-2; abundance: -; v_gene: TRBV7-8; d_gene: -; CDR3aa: CASSPSGGGYGYTF; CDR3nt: TGTGCCAGCAGCCCGTCGGGGGGCGGCTATGGCTACACCTTC
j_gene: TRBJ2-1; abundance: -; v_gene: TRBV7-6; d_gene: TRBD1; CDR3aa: CASSQDRASSYNEQFF; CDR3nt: TGTGCCAGCAGCCAGGACAGGGCTAGCTCCTACAATGAGCAGTTCTTC
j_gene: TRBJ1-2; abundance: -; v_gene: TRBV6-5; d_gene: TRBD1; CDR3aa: CASSSTGANYGYTF; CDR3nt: TGTGCCAGCAGTTCGACAGGGGCTAACTATGGCTACACCTTC
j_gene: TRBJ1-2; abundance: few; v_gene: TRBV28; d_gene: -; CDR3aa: CASSLSSRGYGYTF; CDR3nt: TGTGCCAGCAGTTTATCGTCCAGGGGATATGGCTACACCTTC
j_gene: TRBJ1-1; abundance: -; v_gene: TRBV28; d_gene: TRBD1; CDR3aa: CASSLPDRNLMNTEAFF; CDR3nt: TGTGCCAGCAGTTTACCGGACAGGAATCTTATGAACACTGAAGCTTTCTTT
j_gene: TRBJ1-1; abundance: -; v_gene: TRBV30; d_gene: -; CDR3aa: CAWSQIWTGNTEAFF; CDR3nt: TGTGCCTGGAGCCAGATTTGGACGGGAAACACTGAAGCTTTCTTT
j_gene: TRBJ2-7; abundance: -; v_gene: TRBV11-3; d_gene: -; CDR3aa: CASSYPQGTEQYF; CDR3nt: TGTGCCAGCAGCTACCCCCAGGGGACCGAGCAGTACTTC
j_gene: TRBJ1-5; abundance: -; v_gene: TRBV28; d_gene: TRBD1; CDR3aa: CASSHTDRANQPQHF; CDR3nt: TGTGCCAGCAGTCACACGGACAGGGCAAATCAGCCCCAGCATTTT
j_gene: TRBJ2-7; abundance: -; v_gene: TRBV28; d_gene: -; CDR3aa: CASSFVQAYEQYF; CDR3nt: TGTGCCAGCAGTTTCGTGCAGGCCTACGAGCAGTACTTC
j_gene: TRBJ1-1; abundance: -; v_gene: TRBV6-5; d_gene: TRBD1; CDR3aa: CASSYPGGMNTEAFF; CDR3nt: TGTGCCAGCAGTTACCCAGGGGGGATGAACACTGAAGCTTTCTTT
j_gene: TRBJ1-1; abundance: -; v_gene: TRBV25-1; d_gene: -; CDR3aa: CASSDKVGFRSGAFF; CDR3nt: TGTGCCAGCAGTGATAAAGTGGGCTTTAGGTCCGGAGCTTTCTTT
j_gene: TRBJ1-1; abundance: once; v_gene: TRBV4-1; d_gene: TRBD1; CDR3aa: CASSQAGQPNTEAFF; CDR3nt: TGCGCCAGCAGCCAGGCGGGACAGCCGAACACTGAAGCTTTCTTT
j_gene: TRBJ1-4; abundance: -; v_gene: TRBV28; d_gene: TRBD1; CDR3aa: CASSLRGDRANEKLFF; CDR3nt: TGTGCCAGCAGTTTACGAGGGGACAGAGCGAATGAAAAACTGTTTTTT
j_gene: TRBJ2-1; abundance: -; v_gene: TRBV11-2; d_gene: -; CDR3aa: CASSFGSSYNEQFF; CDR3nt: TGTGCCAGCAGCTTCGGGAGTTCCTACAATGAGCAGTTCTTC
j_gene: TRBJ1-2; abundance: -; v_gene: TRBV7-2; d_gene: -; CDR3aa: CASSGGLLNYGYTF; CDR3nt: TGTGCCAGCAGCGGGGGCCTTTTGAACTATGGCTACACCTTC
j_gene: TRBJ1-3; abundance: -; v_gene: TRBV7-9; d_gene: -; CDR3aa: CASSFTPRNRVSGNTIYF; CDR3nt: TGTGCCAGCAGCTTCACCCCCCGGAACCGGGTCTCTGGAAACACCATATATTTT
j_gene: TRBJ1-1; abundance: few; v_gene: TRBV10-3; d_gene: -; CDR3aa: CAISERVGGTNTEAFF; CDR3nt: TGTGCCATCAGTGAGAGGGTTGGGGGGACCAACACTGAAGCTTTCTTT
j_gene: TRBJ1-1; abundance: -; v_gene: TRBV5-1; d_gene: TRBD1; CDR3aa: CASSWDRDAEAFF; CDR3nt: TGCGCCAGCAGCTGGGACAGGGACGCTGAAGCTTTCTTT
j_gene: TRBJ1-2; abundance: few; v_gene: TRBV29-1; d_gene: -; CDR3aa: CSGGDTGGYTF; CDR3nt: TGCAGCGGAGGGGACACCGGGGGCTACACCTTC
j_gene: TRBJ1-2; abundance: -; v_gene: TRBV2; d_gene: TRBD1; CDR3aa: CASSEKGQAYGVAF; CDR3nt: TGTGCCAGCAGTGAAAAAGGACAGGCCTACGGAGTGGCCTTC
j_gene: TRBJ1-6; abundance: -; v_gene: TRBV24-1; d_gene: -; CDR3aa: CATSETPTVQANSPLHF; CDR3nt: TGTGCCACCAGTGAAACCCCGACCGTACAAGCGAATTCACCCCTCCACTTT
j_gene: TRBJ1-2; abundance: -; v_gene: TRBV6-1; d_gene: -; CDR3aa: CASSEGRGGRAYGYTF; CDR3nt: TGTGCCAGCAGTGAAGGGCGCGGGGGAAGGGCCTACGGCTACACCTTC
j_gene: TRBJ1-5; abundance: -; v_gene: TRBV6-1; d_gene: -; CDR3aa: CASSEGGTISNQPQHF; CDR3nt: TGTGCCAGCAGTGAAGGCGGGACGATTAGCAATCAGCCCCAGCATTTT
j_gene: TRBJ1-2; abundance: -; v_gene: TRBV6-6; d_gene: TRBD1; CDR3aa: CASSPLPGQGASNYGYTF; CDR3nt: TGTGCCAGCAGTCCACTACCGGGACAGGGGGCGAGTAACTATGGCTACACCTTC
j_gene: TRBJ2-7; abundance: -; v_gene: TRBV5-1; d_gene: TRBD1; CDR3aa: CASSLITGGAYEQYF; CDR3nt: TGCGCCAGCAGCTTGATCACAGGGGGTGCCTACGAGCAGTACTTC
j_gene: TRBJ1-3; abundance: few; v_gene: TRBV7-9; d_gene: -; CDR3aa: CASSLSVSGNTIYF; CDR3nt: TGTGCCAGCAGCTTGTCGGTCTCTGGAAACACCATATATTTT
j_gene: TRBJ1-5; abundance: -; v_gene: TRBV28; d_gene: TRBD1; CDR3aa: CASSYRGQGNQPQHF; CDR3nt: TGTGCCAGCAGTTACAGGGGGCAGGGCAATCAGCCCCAGCATTTT
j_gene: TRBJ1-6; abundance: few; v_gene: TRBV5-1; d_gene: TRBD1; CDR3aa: CASSFDSGQGNSPLHF; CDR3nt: TGCGCCAGCAGCTTCGACTCGGGACAGGGGAATTCACCCCTCCACTTT
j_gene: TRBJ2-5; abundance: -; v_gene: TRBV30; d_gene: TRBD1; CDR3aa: CAWSGGQVLQETQYF; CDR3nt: TGTGCCTGGAGTGGGGGACAGGTCCTCCAAGAGACCCAGTACTTC
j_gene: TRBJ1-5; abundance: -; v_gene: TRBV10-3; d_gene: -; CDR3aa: CAISESRQIHQPQHF; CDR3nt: TGTGCCATCAGTGAGTCGCGGCAGATTCATCAGCCCCAGCATTTT
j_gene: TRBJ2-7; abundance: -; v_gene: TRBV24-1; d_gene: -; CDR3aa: CARRFAVYEQYF; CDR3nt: TGTGCCCGGCGCTTCGCGGTCTACGAGCAGTACTTC
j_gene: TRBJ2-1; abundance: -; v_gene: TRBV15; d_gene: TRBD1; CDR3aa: CATSRGAGTGGFGEQFF; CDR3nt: TGTGCCACCAGCAGAGGGGCCGGGACAGGGGGTTTCGGTGAGCAGTTCTTC
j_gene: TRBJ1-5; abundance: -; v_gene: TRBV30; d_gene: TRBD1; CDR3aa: CAWGDRTDQPQHF; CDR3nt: TGTGCCTGGGGGGACAGAACTGATCAGCCCCAGCATTTT
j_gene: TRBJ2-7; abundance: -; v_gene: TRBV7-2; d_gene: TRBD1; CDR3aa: CASRGGQGYEQYF; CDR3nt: TGTGCCAGCAGGGGGGGACAGGGGTACGAGCAGTACTTC
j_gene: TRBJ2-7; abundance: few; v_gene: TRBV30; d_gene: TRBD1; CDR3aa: CAWSVYRGVYEQYF; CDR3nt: TGTGCCTGGAGTGTATACAGGGGCGTTTACGAGCAGTACTTC
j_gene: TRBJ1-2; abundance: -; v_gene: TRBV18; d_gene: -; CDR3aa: CASSPPGYGYTF; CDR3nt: TGTGCCAGCTCACCCCCAGGGTATGGCTACACCTTC
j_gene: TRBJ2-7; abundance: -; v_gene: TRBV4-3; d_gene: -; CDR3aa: CASSQSGTNSYEQYF; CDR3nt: TGCGCCAGCAGCCAAAGCGGGACAAACTCCTACGAGCAGTACTTC
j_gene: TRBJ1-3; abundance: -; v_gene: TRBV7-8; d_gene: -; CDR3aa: CASSLGQGMSSGNTIYF; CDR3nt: TGTGCCAGCAGCTTAGGGCAGGGAATGAGCTCTGGAAACACCATATATTTT
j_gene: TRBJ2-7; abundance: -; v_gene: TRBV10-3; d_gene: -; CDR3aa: CAIRADSTYEQYF; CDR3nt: TGTGCCATCCGGGCCGACAGCACCTACGAGCAGTACTTC
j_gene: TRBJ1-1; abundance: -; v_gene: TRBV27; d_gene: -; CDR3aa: CASSPSPRQPMNTEAFF; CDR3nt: TGTGCCAGCAGCCCGTCCCCGCGGCAGCCTATGAACACTGAAGCTTTCTTT
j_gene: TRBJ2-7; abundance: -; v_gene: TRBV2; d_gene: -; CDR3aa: CASSLQTARYEQYF; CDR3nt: TGTGCCAGCAGTTTGCAGACAGCCCGCTACGAGCAGTACTTC
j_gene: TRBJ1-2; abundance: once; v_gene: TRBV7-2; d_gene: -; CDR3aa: CASSGRGGNYGYTF; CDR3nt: TGTGCCAGCAGCGGAAGGGGGGGGAATTATGGCTACACCTTC
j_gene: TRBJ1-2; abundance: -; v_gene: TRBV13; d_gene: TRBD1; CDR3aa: CASSLDRAGGYTF; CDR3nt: TGTGCCAGCAGCTTGGACAGGGCGGGGGGCTACACCTTC
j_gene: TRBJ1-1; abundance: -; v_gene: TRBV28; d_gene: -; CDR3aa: CASSVGDSTEAFF; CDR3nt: TGTGCCAGCAGTGTGGGAGATTCTACTGAAGCTTTCTTT
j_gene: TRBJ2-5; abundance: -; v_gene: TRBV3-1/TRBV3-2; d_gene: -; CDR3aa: CASSHSGRGETQYF; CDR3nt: TGTGCCAGCAGCCACTCGGGCAGGGGTGAGACCCAGTACTTC
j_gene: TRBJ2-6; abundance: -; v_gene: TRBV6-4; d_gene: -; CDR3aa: CASAISSGANVLTF; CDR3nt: TGTGCCAGCGCTATATCATCTGGGGCCAACGTCCTGACTTTC